These 11 T cell receptor beta chains were sequenced from one sample in a study of a mutant IDH1 vaccine in newly diagnosed glioma. These receptors have no known antigen. The time point was: week 11, during vaccination. Every vaccination contained 300 ug of the mutant IDH1 20-mer peptide and was paired with topical imiquimod. Using immunoSEQ multiplex PCR, the repertoire was profiled, and TCRdb retains in-frame clones only, with some absent. Found here are fewer than 35,000 clones, almost 90% of them singletons; the top ten hold less than 25%. Sequencing used PBMCs, obtained from a glioma patient whose treatment included an IDH1 peptide vaccine. The receptor source for this set is a man aged 18 to 30 with glioma.

In its sample, this clone was seen a few times. The chain carries TRBV6-4 and TRBJ2-3, with D perhaps matching TRBD2 (6 bases). V was clipped by 3 bases and J by 3 bases, with 10 bases between them. The CDR3 covers 14 residues. Germline V CDR1 and CDR2: MRHNA, SNTAGT. This chain's CDR3 is CASSEGSGTDTQYF. Written as DNA, the CDR3 is TGTGCCAGCAGTGAGGGGAGCGGGACAGATACGCAGTATTTT.

V and J are TRBV6-6 and TRBJ1-1; D perhaps matches TRBD1 (6 bases). Germline V CDR1 and CDR2: MNHNY, SVGAGI (reference sequence). Trimming shortened V by 0 bases and J by 6 bases, and 14 bases separated the two germline ends. The CDR3 has 15 amino acids. CDR3 protein: CASSYSKGQAPEAFF. DNA of the CDR3: TGTGCCAGCAGTTACTCGAAGGGACAAGCCCCTGAAGCTTTCTTT.

The chain carries TRBV7-9 and TRBJ2-7; a possible D gene is TRBD2 (6 bases). V was trimmed by 7 bases and J by 3 bases, leaving 16 bases between them. CDR1 is SEHNR and CDR2 is FQNEAQ in the germline V gene (reference sequence). The CDR3 length is 14 residues. The CDR3 here is CASNNSTGDYEQYF. The CDR3 coding sequence is TGTGCCAGCAACAACAGTACGGGAGACTACGAGCAGTACTTC.

The CDR3 here is CASSLDRAYEQYF. The CDR3 DNA follows: TGTGCCAGCAGCTTAGACAGGGCCTACGAGCAGTACTTC. The genes are TRBV11-2 and TRBJ2-7; D perhaps matches TRBD1 (5 bases). Between the trimmed V and J ends, which lost 0 bases and 2 bases, there was a span of 5 bases. This CDR3 contains 13 residues. Germline CDR1 reads SGHAT; CDR2 reads FQNNGV.

The chain is built from TRBV7-9 and TRBJ1-1; 9 bases agree with TRBD1. V dropped 5 bases and J dropped 0; count of bases not matched to a gene: 10. Per the germline V gene, CDR1 is SEHNR and CDR2 is FQNEAQ (reference sequence). The CDR3 has 17 residues. The CDR3 loop is CASSPGQGMFMNTEAFF. The CDR3 DNA is TGTGCCAGCAGCCCCGGACAGGGGATGTTCATGAACACTGAAGCTTTCTTT.

The V call is TRBV7-2, the J call TRBJ1-2; 9 positions match TRBD1. The trim removed 5 bases at V and 10 bases at J, leaving 8 bases unmatched. The germline CDR1 and CDR2 sequences are SGHTA and FQGNSA. This CDR3 is 13 amino acids long. The CDR3 region has the DNA TGTGCCAGCAGCCCCGGGACAGGGTTCGACTACACCTTC. The encoded protein is CASSPGTGFDYTF. Full variable domain (remainder filled in from reference TRBV7-2 and TRBJ1-2): GAGVSQSPSNKVTEKGKDVELRCDPISGHTALYWYRQSLGQGLEFLIYFQGNSAPDKSGLPSDRFSAERTGGSVSTLTIQRTQQEDSAVYLCASSPGTGFDYTFGSGTRLTVV.

The rearrangement joins TRBV6-4 to TRBJ1-1; 7 bases match TRBD1. CDR3 length: 14 amino acids. V lost 5 bases, J lost 1 base, and 4 bases stayed unmatched. CDR1 MRHNA and CDR2 SNTAGT come from the germline V gene. CDR3 region: CASSSGTANTEAFF. The CDR3 DNA reads as TGTGCCAGCAGTTCCGGGACAGCGAACACTGAAGCTTTCTTT.

The chain's CDR3 is CAISEPPGTGKGGNTIYF. The CDR3, as DNA: TGTGCCATCAGTGAGCCTCCCGGGACAGGAAAAGGTGGAAACACCATATATTTT. The V gene is TRBV10-3, the J gene TRBJ1-3; TRBD1 matches 8 bases. This CDR3 region has 18 residues. Trimming took 2 bases from V and 3 from J; bases not matched to a gene: 12. Germline lookup yields CDR1 ENHRY and CDR2 SYGVKD.

The chain combines TRBV4-3 with TRBJ1-1; D unclear. This CDR3 is 13 amino acids long. The germline V gene encodes CDR1 LGHNA and CDR2 YSLEER. V was shortened by 1 base and J by 2 bases, with 5 bases between the two germline ends. The CDR3 DNA reads TGCGCCAGCAGCCAAGCAAGTAACACTGAAGCTTTCTTT. It codes for CASSQASNTEAFF.

The genes are TRBV9 and TRBJ1-1; the match to TRBD1 covers 7 bases. Trimming removed 3 bases from V and 3 bases from J; junction bases left unmatched: 2. The CDR3 has 13 residues. Germline loops: CDR1 SGDLS, CDR2 YYNGEE. DNA for the CDR3: TGTGCCAGCAGCGATACAGGGGACACTGAAGCTTTCTTT. Protein sequence: CASSDTGDTEAFF.

The chain couples TRBV28 to TRBJ1-2, with TRBD1 matching over 10 bases. Unmatched junction bases numbered 5, after V lost 0 bases and J lost 1 base. The length of the CDR3 is 17 residues. CDR1 and CDR2 from the germline V gene are MDHEN and SYDVKM. CDR3 loop: CASSLWTGGADNYGYTF. In DNA, the CDR3 is TGTGCCAGCAGTTTATGGACAGGGGGCGCGGATAACTATGGCTACACCTTC.